The table lists the clone carrying this T cell receptor beta chain with many counts. Its antigen is not known. TCR beta cDNA was made from 450 to 500 ng total RNA with a constant-region primer. Three rounds of nested multiplex PCR with slightly modified ARM-PCR produced TCR beta libraries. Rounds one and two of PCR, each of 10 cycles, were primed with TRBV1-TRBV30 forward primers and a C-beta reverse primer. TCRdb re-called the multiplex PCR reads through MiXCR, storing one row per CDR3 protein. The sample includes approximately 330,000 distinct CDR3 sequences, less than 70% of them seen just once. V dropped 0 bases and J dropped 1 base, with 7 bases sitting between them. The length of the CDR3 is 14 residues. From germline, CDR1 is MGHRA and CDR2 YSYEKL. The sample comes from a study of tumor-infiltrating lymphocytes in primary liver carcinoma. Study information: Samples yielded about 3.65 to 8 million productive TCRbeta reads, similar across tissue types.

The study, taken as a whole, reports: Compared with blood, tumor repertoires held significantly more in their top 250 clones.

The researchers obtained blood RNA from unsorted whole blood and also extracted germline DNA. Infection with HBV was chronic in patients; they were treatment-naive. Investigators obtained 3.5 to 4.5 milliliters of peripheral blood ahead of surgery. This sequence was found in a man in his forties or fifties with primary liver carcinoma and hepatitis B virus infection. The chain has TRBV4-1 and TRBJ2-7; D may be TRBD1 (5 bases). The sample taken for sequencing was peripheral blood. The CDR3 protein is CASSQDQGSYEQYF. Written as DNA, the CDR3 is TGCGCCAGCAGCCAAGATCAGGGTTCCTACGAGCAGTACTTC.